The clone carrying this TCR beta chain was counted at least ten times. Time point defined: newly diagnosed GD, antithyroid drugs for less than 3 months. The TCR library was made from RNA that had been extracted from PBMCs in TRIzol. CDR1 and CDR2 from the germline V gene are SGHRS and YFSETQ. The CDR3 consists of 16 residues. V was clipped by 4 bases and J by 5 bases; unmatched bases: 9. The authors built TCR beta libraries using iRepertoire HTBI primers and Arm-PCR of CDR3 regions. MiXCR was run by TCRdb on the multiplex PCR reads, yielding one entry per CDR3 protein. The sample has 250,000 to 300,000 distinct CDR3 sequences; 15% to 20% are singletons. These data come from a study of regulatory T cells in long-lasting Graves disease. These data are also associated with another study on T cells in Graves' hyperthyroidism and ophthalmopathy.

This chain joins TRBV5-1 and TRBJ1-6; 7 bases are a match to TRBD1. This clonotype originated in a woman aged 30 to 39 with Graves disease. The starting material was peripheral blood mononuclear cells (PBMCs), obtained at new diagnosis, from a patient treated with antithyroid drugs. CDR3 in DNA: TGCGCCAGCAGCGTCACAGGGGCGAAAAATAATTCACCCCTCCACTTT. Its protein is CASSVTGAKNNSPLHF.